This is a list of T cell receptor beta chains from one sample in a study of radiation and T cells in renal cell carcinoma. Clones were sequenced by immunoSEQ multiplex PCR, and TCRdb holds only the in-frame ones, with some missing. Here the sample spans around 130,000 clones, 80% to 90% being singletons. Sequencing was performed on blood, taken from a patient whose treatment included radiotherapy and nephrectomy. All receptors derive from a woman aged 55-75 years with renal cell carcinoma. CDR3s include the opening cysteine and the closing phenylalanine or tryptophan. A D gene is named only where the DNA matches it firmly. Expanded clones are given a class, and other clones once, few, many or no size at all.

clone_size: .
d_call: TRBD1
v_call: TRBV5-4
j_call: TRBJ1-2
cdr3_nt: TGTGCCAGCAGCTTGACAGGGGACTATGGCTACACCTTC
cdr3_aa: CASSLTGDYGYTF

clone_size: .
d_call: TRBD2
v_call: TRBV6-4
j_call: TRBJ2-6
cdr3_nt: TGTGCCAGCAGTGATCCCTTAGCGGGAGCGTTAGGGGCCAACGTCCTGACTTTC
cdr3_aa: CASSDPLAGALGANVLTF

clone_size: .
d_call: .
v_call: TRBV9
j_call: TRBJ2-1
cdr3_nt: TGTGCCAGCAGACTAGCCCATGAGCAGTTCTTC
cdr3_aa: CASRLAHEQFF

clone_size: .
d_call: .
v_call: TRBV2
j_call: TRBJ1-2
cdr3_nt: TGTGCCAGCAGTGAAGGTCATTACTATGGCTACACCTTC
cdr3_aa: CASSEGHYYGYTF

clone_size: .
d_call: .
v_call: TRBV19
j_call: TRBJ1-5
cdr3_nt: TGTGCCAGTAGAACGGTGGTCAGCAATCAGCCCCAGCATTTT
cdr3_aa: CASRTVVSNQPQHF

clone_size: .
d_call: .
v_call: TRBV5-4
j_call: TRBJ2-1
cdr3_nt: TGTGCCAGCAGCCTGCCACCCAGTGAGCAGTTCTTC
cdr3_aa: CASSLPPSEQFF

clone_size: .
d_call: TRBD1
v_call: TRBV5-8
j_call: TRBJ2-5
cdr3_nt: TGTGCCAGCAGCTTGTTCGGGACAGGGGAAGAGACCCAGTACTTC
cdr3_aa: CASSLFGTGEETQYF

clone_size: .
d_call: .
v_call: TRBV27
j_call: TRBJ2-7
cdr3_nt: TGTGCCAGCAGTTTTTCCTCGACAGGCCCCTACGAGCAGTACTTC
cdr3_aa: CASSFSSTGPYEQYF

clone_size: .
d_call: TRBD2
v_call: TRBV6-6
j_call: TRBJ2-1
cdr3_nt: TGTGCCAGCAGTTACCCAGCGGGAGAGGACAATGAGCAGTTCTTC
cdr3_aa: CASSYPAGEDNEQFF

clone_size: once
d_call: TRBD2
v_call: TRBV7-8
j_call: TRBJ2-3
cdr3_nt: TGTGCCAGCAGACGGACTAGCCGGTCCACAGATACGCAGTATTTT
cdr3_aa: CASRRTSRSTDTQYF

clone_size: few
d_call: .
v_call: TRBV5-1
j_call: TRBJ1-4
cdr3_nt: TGCGCCAGCAGCGTCGACACGGCGGGTGAAAAACTGTTTTTT
cdr3_aa: CASSVDTAGEKLFF

clone_size: few
d_call: .
v_call: TRBV6-5
j_call: TRBJ1-1
cdr3_nt: TGTGCCAGCAGTTACTCAGGGGGGAACACTGAAGCTTTCTTT
cdr3_aa: CASSYSGGNTEAFF

clone_size: .
d_call: TRBD1
v_call: TRBV2
j_call: TRBJ2-2
cdr3_nt: TGTGCCAGCAGCAGGGACAGCGCCACCGGGGAGCTGTTTTTT
cdr3_aa: CASSRDSATGELFF

clone_size: once
d_call: .
v_call: TRBV30
j_call: TRBJ2-1
cdr3_nt: TGTGCCTGGAGCTTACCTAGGGACGGTAACAATGAGCAGTTCTTC
cdr3_aa: CAWSLPRDGNNEQFF

clone_size: few
d_call: TRBD1
v_call: TRBV5-4
j_call: TRBJ1-1
cdr3_nt: TGTGCCAGCAGCTACAAACCGGACAGGGTGGGGAAGCCTGAAGCTTTCTTT
cdr3_aa: CASSYKPDRVGKPEAFF

clone_size: .
d_call: .
v_call: TRBV5-4
j_call: TRBJ1-2
cdr3_nt: TGTGCCAGCAGCTTGGACAGGAACTATGGCTACACCTTC
cdr3_aa: CASSLDRNYGYTF

clone_size: once
d_call: .
v_call: TRBV30
j_call: TRBJ1-2
cdr3_nt: TGTGCCTGGAGTGCAGGGTTTTCTAACTATGGCTACACCTTC
cdr3_aa: CAWSAGFSNYGYTF

clone_size: .
d_call: .
v_call: TRBV6-1
j_call: TRBJ2-7
cdr3_nt: TGTGCCAGCAGTGACGGATATGCCTACGAGCAGTACTTC
cdr3_aa: CASSDGYAYEQYF

clone_size: .
d_call: TRBD1
v_call: TRBV28
j_call: TRBJ2-7
cdr3_nt: TGTGCCAGCAGTTCTGCGACAGGGGGGGACTACGAGCAGTACTTC
cdr3_aa: CASSSATGGDYEQYF

clone_size: .
d_call: .
v_call: TRBV27
j_call: TRBJ2-7
cdr3_nt: TGTGCCAGCAGTTTATTTCAATCCTACGAGCAGTACTTC
cdr3_aa: CASSLFQSYEQYF

clone_size: few
d_call: .
v_call: TRBV23-1
j_call: TRBJ2-5
cdr3_nt: TGCGCCAGCAGTCCGGGAGAAAGGGAGACCCAGTACTTC
cdr3_aa: CASSPGERETQYF

clone_size: .
d_call: TRBD1
v_call: TRBV2
j_call: TRBJ2-7
cdr3_nt: TGTGCCAGCAGGGGGGACAGAGACGAGCAGTACTTC
cdr3_aa: CASRGDRDEQYF

clone_size: .
d_call: .
v_call: TRBV28
j_call: TRBJ1-1
cdr3_nt: TGTGCCCTACGACGGAGGGGGGACACTGAAGCTTTCTTT
cdr3_aa: CALRRRGDTEAFF

clone_size: .
d_call: .
v_call: TRBV4-2
j_call: TRBJ2-3
cdr3_nt: TGTGCCAGCAGCCAAGACGGAAGGACAGATACGCAGTATTTT
cdr3_aa: CASSQDGRTDTQYF

clone_size: .
d_call: .
v_call: TRBV6-5
j_call: TRBJ1-1
cdr3_nt: TGTGCCAGCAGTTATGGGGGGCGAAGTACTGAAGCTTTCTTT
cdr3_aa: CASSYGGRSTEAFF

clone_size: .
d_call: .
v_call: TRBV18
j_call: TRBJ2-6
cdr3_nt: TGTGCCAGCTCACCGGATTCTGGGGCCAACGTCCTGACTTTC
cdr3_aa: CASSPDSGANVLTF

clone_size: once
d_call: TRBD2
v_call: TRBV7-2
j_call: TRBJ2-7
cdr3_nt: TGTGCCAGCAGCTTAGGGTCGGGAGGGCCCTACGAGCAGTACTTC
cdr3_aa: CASSLGSGGPYEQYF

clone_size: .
d_call: .
v_call: TRBV6-1
j_call: TRBJ2-7
cdr3_nt: TGTGCCAGCAGTGATCCCTTTGGACACGAGCAGTACTTC
cdr3_aa: CASSDPFGHEQYF

clone_size: .
d_call: .
v_call: TRBV2
j_call: TRBJ1-1
cdr3_nt: TGTGCCAGCAGTCTCGGACATGGTGGGAACACTGAAGCTTTCTTT
cdr3_aa: CASSLGHGGNTEAFF

clone_size: once
d_call: .
v_call: TRBV5-1
j_call: TRBJ1-2
cdr3_nt: TGCGCCAGCAGCTTCGGCTATGGCTACACCTTC
cdr3_aa: CASSFGYGYTF

clone_size: once
d_call: .
v_call: TRBV6-5
j_call: TRBJ1-1
cdr3_nt: TGTGCCAGCACTTCGTTTACTGAAGCTTTCTTT
cdr3_aa: CASTSFTEAFF

clone_size: once
d_call: TRBD2
v_call: TRBV7-2
j_call: TRBJ2-5
cdr3_nt: TGTGCCAGCAGGCAACGGCGGGAGGGACAGACCCAGTACTTC
cdr3_aa: CASRQRREGQTQYF

clone_size: .
d_call: .
v_call: TRBV6-5
j_call: TRBJ1-1
cdr3_nt: TGTGCCAGCAGTTACCGGGGAAGAGCTTTCTTT
cdr3_aa: CASSYRGRAFF

clone_size: .
d_call: .
v_call: TRBV11-3
j_call: TRBJ2-1
cdr3_nt: TGTGCCAGCAGCCGTACCGAATTTGAGCAGTTCTTC
cdr3_aa: CASSRTEFEQFF

clone_size: .
d_call: .
v_call: TRBV5-1
j_call: TRBJ2-2
cdr3_nt: TGCGCCAGCAGCTTGGGCCCCCGTGGAGACACCGGGGAGCTGTTTTTT
cdr3_aa: CASSLGPRGDTGELFF

clone_size: .
d_call: .
v_call: TRBV28
j_call: TRBJ2-5
cdr3_nt: TGTGCCAGCAGTTCCCCCCTGGACCGTCAAGAGACCCAGTACTTC
cdr3_aa: CASSSPLDRQETQYF

clone_size: .
d_call: .
v_call: TRBV5-1
j_call: TRBJ1-3
cdr3_nt: TGCGCCAGCAGCCCCAACAGGGGAAACACCATATATTTT
cdr3_aa: CASSPNRGNTIYF

clone_size: .
d_call: TRBD2
v_call: TRBV7-9
j_call: TRBJ2-7
cdr3_nt: TGTGCCAGCAGCAAGACTAGCGGGGTCTACGAGCAGTACTTC
cdr3_aa: CASSKTSGVYEQYF

clone_size: .
d_call: TRBD1
v_call: TRBV7-3
j_call: TRBJ1-2
cdr3_nt: TGTGCCAGCAGCTATGCCTGGACAGGCTATGGCTACACCTTC
cdr3_aa: CASSYAWTGYGYTF

clone_size: .
d_call: TRBD1
v_call: TRBV6-5
j_call: TRBJ2-2
cdr3_nt: TGTGCCAGCAGCCCGGACAGGACTTACGAGGAGCTGTTTTTT
cdr3_aa: CASSPDRTYEELFF

clone_size: .
d_call: TRBD1
v_call: TRBV4-1
j_call: TRBJ1-4
cdr3_nt: TGCGCCAGCAGCCGATTAGTAAGCAGTTCCCGAGGACAGGGGTGGGAAAAACTGTTTTTT
cdr3_aa: CASSRLVSSSRGQGWEKLFF

clone_size: .
d_call: TRBD2
v_call: TRBV10-1
j_call: TRBJ2-1
cdr3_nt: TGCGCCAGCAGCGCAGTAGCGGGGGGGCCATATGAGCAGTTCTTC
cdr3_aa: CASSAVAGGPYEQFF

clone_size: .
d_call: .
v_call: TRBV9
j_call: TRBJ1-3
cdr3_nt: TGTGCCAGCGGTGCGAGCTCTGGAAACACCATATATTTT
cdr3_aa: CASGASSGNTIYF

clone_size: .
d_call: .
v_call: TRBV6-6
j_call: TRBJ2-3
cdr3_nt: TGTGCCAGCAGTTCTTCCCGGCGTACAGATACGCAGTATTTT
cdr3_aa: CASSSSRRTDTQYF

clone_size: .
d_call: TRBD2
v_call: TRBV19
j_call: TRBJ2-1
cdr3_nt: TGTGCCAGTAGTATTGAGCTAGCGGGAGGGAACAATGAGCAGTTCTTC
cdr3_aa: CASSIELAGGNNEQFF

clone_size: .
d_call: TRBD1
v_call: TRBV4-1
j_call: TRBJ1-1
cdr3_nt: TGCGCCAGCAGCCACCCAGGGGGCACTGAAGCTTTCTTT
cdr3_aa: CASSHPGGTEAFF